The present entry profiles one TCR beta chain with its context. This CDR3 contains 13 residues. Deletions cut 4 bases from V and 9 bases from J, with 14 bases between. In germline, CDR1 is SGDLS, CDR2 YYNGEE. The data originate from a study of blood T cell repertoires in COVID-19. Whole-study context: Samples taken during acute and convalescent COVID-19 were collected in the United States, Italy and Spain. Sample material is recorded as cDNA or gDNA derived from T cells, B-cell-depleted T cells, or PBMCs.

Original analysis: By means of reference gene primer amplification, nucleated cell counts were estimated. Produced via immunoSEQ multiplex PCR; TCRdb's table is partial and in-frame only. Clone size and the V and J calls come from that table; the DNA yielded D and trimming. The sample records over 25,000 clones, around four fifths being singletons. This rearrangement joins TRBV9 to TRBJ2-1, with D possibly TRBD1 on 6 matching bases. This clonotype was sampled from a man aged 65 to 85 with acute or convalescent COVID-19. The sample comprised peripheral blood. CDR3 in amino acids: CASSMTADSEQFF. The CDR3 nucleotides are TGTGCCAGCAGCATGACAGCGGACAGTGAGCAGTTCTTC.